The sequence of this T cell receptor (beta chain) was determined in a study of blood T cell repertoires in COVID-19 (dated by TCRdb to 2020 to 2021). Broadly, across the study: The collaborator samples originated in the United States, Italy and Spain and spanned the acute and convalescent phases of COVID-19. The samples were drawn from the first 160 participants of the ongoing ImmuneRACE study and from 1,254 subjects provided by 6 global collaborators. The material from the prospective study consisted of cDNA or gDNA derived from T cells, B-cell-depleted T cells, or PBMCs. The repertoires were made available in a free public database intended to serve as a resource for research on the immune response to SARS-CoV-2. A de-identified subject ID, COVID-19 status, age in years and sex were almost always included in the sample metadata. HLA class I and class II types, where available, came from metadata supplied by the sample provider rather than from assay-based typing. The dataset comprised deeply sampled blood TCRbeta repertoires from subjects exposed to, actively infected with, or recovered from COVID-19.

Points the paper makes about the study in general: The quantity of clinical and demographic metadata differed by source and by participant and was supplied without curation.

TCRbeta CDR3 regions were amplified from genomic DNA using the immunoSEQ Assay, a bias-controlled multiplex PCR. In the source study's methods: Within the assay, amplification of reference gene primers was used to estimate how many nucleated cells each sample contained. To quantify the absolute abundance of each unique TCRbeta CDR3 rearrangement, sequence reads were collapsed and filtered. For each sample, productive Simpson clonality was calculated as the square root of Simpson's diversity index across productive rearrangements. As stored in TCRdb, this immuneACCESS dataset retains in-frame rearrangements with V and J assigned. A fraction of the clones does not appear; measured against another copy, unresolved V genes explain less than half of the discrepancy, and the remainder lacks a known reason. The DNA was the basis for D and trimming; V, J and clone size are from that table. The sample profile shows 300,000 to 350,000 clones; just over 85% of them were found once. The top ten clonotypes cover approximately 4.6% of the sample.

With regard to this clone: Its recognized antigen is unknown. No base-level quality is on record; no much larger clone is a single base apart.

V loses 2 bases at its end and J loses 6 bases; junction bases beyond the gene matches: 4. The CDR3 numbers 13 residues from cysteine through phenylalanine. Just the 39-base CDR3 DNA is kept, in frame starting at base 1. In the prospective study, participants were roughly 18 to 100 years old, resided in about 25 geographic areas of the United States, and were enrolled through a virtual design. In the prospective study, cohorts were assigned on the basis of participant-reported clinical history obtained from a screening survey and a study questionnaire. In the prospective study, whole blood, serum and a nasopharyngeal or oropharyngeal swab were collected from each participant by mobile phlebotomists. Participants in the prospective study had the option to provide additional blood draws and questionnaires over a roughly 2-month period. Before DNA extraction, blood samples from the prospective study were shipped at room temperature or frozen.

The chain uses TRBV12-3 or TRBV12-4 and TRBJ2-7; TRBD1 fits 7 bases in the junction. This TCR derives from a woman aged 40 to 50 with acute COVID-19. The sample taken for sequencing was PBMCs or T cells enriched from blood (not recorded which). The DNA reads TGTGCCAGCAGTTTAACAGGGGTTCGCGAGCAGTACTTC. The translation is CASSLTGVREQYF.